This TCR beta chain was profiled in a study of molecular identifiers for immune sequencing clone quantification (dated by TCRdb to between 2017 and 2018). In the study overall: In a replicate experiment, RNA from roughly 20,000 or 100,000 naive CD8 T cells was split into five aliquots, four of which were sequenced. This methods study used CD8 T cells to benchmark TCR RNA copy counting and molecular-identifier clustering-based TCR repertoire sequencing (MIDCIRS). General conclusions and limits of the study: In CMV-specific effector cells, clones with more than 20 RNA copies contained over 99% of molecules, whereas in naive cells such clones contained under 1% of molecules. Modeling indicated approximately 2.7 TCR RNA copies recovered per cell, compared with about 10 by digital PCR, which implies a capture efficiency of around 29%. Spiked-in Jurkat TCR RNA (approximately 10 copies' worth), which is not part of the donor repertoire, was contained in the naive libraries. Spiked-in Jurkat TCR RNA equal to a single cell's worth was reported to be detectable even within 1,200,000 naive CD8 T cells. When barcode sub-clustering was left out, chimeric consensus sequences inflated TCR diversity, with chimeras reaching as high as 47%. The sizes of highly expanded clones could end up underestimated when identical TCR molecules share a barcode.

Libraries of naive CD8 T cells were generated from roughly 21,000 to 960,000 sorted cells, with 10%, 30% or 50% of the purified RNA used. On a BD FACSAria II, naive CD8 T cells were FACS-sorted as CD8+CD4-CCR7+CD45RA+ and collected into RLT Plus buffer. Detection sensitivity was tested by spiking Jurkat RNA equal to ten TCR copies' worth into samples containing roughly 19,000-1,000,000 naive CD8 T cells. Enrichment of CD8 T cells was performed with RosetteSep CD8+ T Cell Enrichment Cocktail and Ficoll-Paque, after which ACK red cell lysis was carried out. The receptor library was made with PCR. Sequencing instrument: NextSeq 500. Bulk TCR libraries were prepared as previously described, using TCR primers listed in Table S5. The Qiagen AllPrep DNA/RNA kit was used to purify total RNA. Before any analysis, reads coming from multiple sequencing runs of the same library were combined into one pool. Under the source paper's analysis protocol: Only reads with exact TCR constant sequence were kept, trimmed to 150 nt, and grouped by their 12-nt molecular barcodes. Within each barcode group, reads were sub-clustered at a 15% Levenshtein threshold, and quality-weighted consensus sequences were built per RNA molecule. Non-functional sequences were excluded, and lower-count sequences lying one edit away from another sequence were also excluded. Barcode sub-clusters with fewer than 20% of the maximum read count were removed, based on fitting two negative binomial distributions. TCRdb redid the processing of the public reads, applying fastp at Q25 and MiXCR, and retained in-frame beta chains. Duplicate CDR3 protein sequences are folded into a single record with the most common DNA and genes. These V and J calls are TCRdb output, not the study's own analysis. This sample holds 90,000 to 120,000 distinct CDR3 sequences; roughly a third were observed only once. The top ten hold approximately 4% of the sample.

As concerns this clonotype: The specificity of this receptor is unknown. Base-call qualities are not available, and no considerably larger clone is one nucleotide away.

Trimming leaves V shorter by 0 bases and J shorter by 5 bases, with the junction holding 9 bases beyond the gene matches. Inclusive of the bounding cysteine and phenylalanine, the CDR3 is 16 residues long. The DNA shown is the 48-base CDR3, in frame from base 1. Taken from the germline V gene, the CDR1 and CDR2 loops are SGHDT and YYEEEE. Specimen: naive CD8+ T cells from blood, with Jurkat cell RNA spiked in. The cell subset or site label corresponds to: FACS-sorted CD8+CD4-CCR7+CD45RA+ naive T cells. The sequence links TRBV5-6 to TRBJ2-7; 9 bases in the middle match TRBD2. This clonotype was sampled from a human donor in good health. Some libraries in this study had Jurkat cell RNA spiked in. The CDR3 region reads CASSLASLAGTHEQYF. The base sequence is TGTGCCAGCAGCTTGGCCAGTCTAGCGGGAACCCACGAGCAGTACTTC.